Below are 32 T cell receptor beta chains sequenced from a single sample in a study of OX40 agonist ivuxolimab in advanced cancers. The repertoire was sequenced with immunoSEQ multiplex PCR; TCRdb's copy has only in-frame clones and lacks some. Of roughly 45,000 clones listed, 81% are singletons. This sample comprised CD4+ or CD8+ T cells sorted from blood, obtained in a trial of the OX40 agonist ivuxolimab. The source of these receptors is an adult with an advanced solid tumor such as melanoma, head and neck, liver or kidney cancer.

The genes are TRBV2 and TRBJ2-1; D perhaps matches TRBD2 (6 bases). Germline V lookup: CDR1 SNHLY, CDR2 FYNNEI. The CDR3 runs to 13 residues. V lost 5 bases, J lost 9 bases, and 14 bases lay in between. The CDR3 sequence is CASSSVEGGEQFF. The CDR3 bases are TGTGCCAGCAGTTCGGTTGAGGGAGGTGAGCAGTTCTTC.

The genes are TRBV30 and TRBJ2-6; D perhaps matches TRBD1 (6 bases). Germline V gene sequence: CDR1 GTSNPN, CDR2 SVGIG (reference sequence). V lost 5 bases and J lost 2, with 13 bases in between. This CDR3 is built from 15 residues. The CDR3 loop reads CAWGQLGAGANVLTF. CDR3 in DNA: TGTGCCTGGGGACAGTTGGGGGCTGGGGCCAACGTCCTGACTTTC.

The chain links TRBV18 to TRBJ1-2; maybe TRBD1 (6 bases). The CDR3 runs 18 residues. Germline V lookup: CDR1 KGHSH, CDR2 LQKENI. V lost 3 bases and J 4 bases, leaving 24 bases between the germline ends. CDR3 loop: CASSPRGGAGALLYGYTF. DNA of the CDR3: TGTGCCAGCTCACCGAGGGGAGGGGCAGGGGCTCTACTCTATGGCTACACCTTC.

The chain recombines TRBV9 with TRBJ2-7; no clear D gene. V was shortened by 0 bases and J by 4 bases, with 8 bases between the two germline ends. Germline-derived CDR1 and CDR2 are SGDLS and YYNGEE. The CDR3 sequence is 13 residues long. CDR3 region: CASSVGQPYEQYF. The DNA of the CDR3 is TGTGCCAGCAGCGTAGGTCAGCCGTACGAGCAGTACTTC.

The CDR3 spells CSPRQVSEAFF. CDR3 in DNA: TGCAGTCCCCGTCAGGTCTCTGAAGCTTTCTTT. The gene calls are TRBV20-1 and TRBJ1-1; D not resolved. The ends were cut back, 8 bases at V and 6 bases at J, with 13 bases in the middle. Germline V CDR1 and CDR2: DFQATT, SNEGSKA (reference sequence). The CDR3 length is 11 residues.

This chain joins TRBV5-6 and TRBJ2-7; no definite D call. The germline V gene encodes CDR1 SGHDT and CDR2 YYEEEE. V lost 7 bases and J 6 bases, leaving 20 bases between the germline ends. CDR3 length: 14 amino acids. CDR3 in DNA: TGTGCCAGCGGAATTGGACCGAAGGTACGCGAGCAGTACTTC. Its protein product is CASGIGPKVREQYF.

The CDR3 DNA reads as TGTGCCAGCAGCTTAGGTTTGGCCGGCGGCCAGTATTTT. As protein: CASSLGLAGGQYF. The chain links TRBV11-2 to TRBJ2-3; no clear D. Germline V gene lookup returns CDR1 SGHAT and CDR2 FQNNGV. V lost 1 base and J lost 12, with 14 bases in between. The CDR3 has 13 amino acids.

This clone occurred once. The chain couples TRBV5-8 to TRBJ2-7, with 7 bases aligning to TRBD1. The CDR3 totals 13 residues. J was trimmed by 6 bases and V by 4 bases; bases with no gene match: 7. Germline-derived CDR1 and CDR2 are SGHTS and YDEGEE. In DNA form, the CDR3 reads TGTGCCAGCAGCGTGACAGGGCTAGGCGAGCAGTACTTC. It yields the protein CASSVTGLGEQYF.

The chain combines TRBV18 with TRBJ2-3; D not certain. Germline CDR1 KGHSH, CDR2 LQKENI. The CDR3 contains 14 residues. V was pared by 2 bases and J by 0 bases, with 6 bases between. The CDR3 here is CASSPTRSTDTQYF. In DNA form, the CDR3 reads TGTGCCAGCTCACCAACCAGAAGCACAGATACGCAGTATTTT.

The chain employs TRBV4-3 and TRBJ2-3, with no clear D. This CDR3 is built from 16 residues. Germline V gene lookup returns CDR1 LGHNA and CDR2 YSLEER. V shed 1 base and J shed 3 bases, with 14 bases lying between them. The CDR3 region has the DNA TGCGCCAGCAGCCAAGGTAGCTTTCTGGAAACAGATACGCAGTATTTT. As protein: CASSQGSFLETDTQYF.

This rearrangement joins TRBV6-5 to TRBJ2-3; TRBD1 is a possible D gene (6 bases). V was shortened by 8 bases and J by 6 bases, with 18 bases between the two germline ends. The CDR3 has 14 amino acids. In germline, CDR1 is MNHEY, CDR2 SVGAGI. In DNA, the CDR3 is TGTGCCAGCTCAGGGGCCTACCTCATGGATACGCAGTATTTT. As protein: CASSGAYLMDTQYF.

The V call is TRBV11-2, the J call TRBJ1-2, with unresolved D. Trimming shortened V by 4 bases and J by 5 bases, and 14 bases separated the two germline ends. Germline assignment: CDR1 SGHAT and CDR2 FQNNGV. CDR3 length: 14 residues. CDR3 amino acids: CASSWVGEPYGYTF. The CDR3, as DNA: TGTGCCAGCAGCTGGGTCGGGGAGCCATATGGCTACACCTTC.

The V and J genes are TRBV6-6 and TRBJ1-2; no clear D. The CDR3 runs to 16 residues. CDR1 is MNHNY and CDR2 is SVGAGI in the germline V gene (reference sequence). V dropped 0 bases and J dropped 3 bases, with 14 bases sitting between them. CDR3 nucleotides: TGTGCCAGCAGTTACTCGCCGGAATTTAGTGACTATGGCTACACCTTC. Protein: CASSYSPEFSDYGYTF.

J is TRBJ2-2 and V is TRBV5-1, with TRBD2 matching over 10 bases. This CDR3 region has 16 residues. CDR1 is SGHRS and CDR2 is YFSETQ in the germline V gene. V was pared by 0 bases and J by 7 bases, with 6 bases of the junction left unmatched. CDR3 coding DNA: TGCGCCAGCAGCTTGGTTCTAGCGGGAGCGATCGGGGAGCTGTTTTTT. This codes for CASSLVLAGAIGELFF.

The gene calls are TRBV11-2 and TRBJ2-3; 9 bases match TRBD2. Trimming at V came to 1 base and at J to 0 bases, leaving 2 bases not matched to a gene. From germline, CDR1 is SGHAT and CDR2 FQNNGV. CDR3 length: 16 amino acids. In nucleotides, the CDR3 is TGTGCCAGCAGCTTAGCTAGCGGGACTAGCACAGATACGCAGTATTTT. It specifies CASSLASGTSTDTQYF.

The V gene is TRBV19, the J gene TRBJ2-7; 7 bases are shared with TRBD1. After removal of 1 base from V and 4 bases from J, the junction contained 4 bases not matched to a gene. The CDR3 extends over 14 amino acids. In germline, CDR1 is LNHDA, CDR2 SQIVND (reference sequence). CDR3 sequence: CASSIGPGQYEQYF. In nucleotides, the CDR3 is TGTGCCAGTAGTATAGGTCCGGGACAGTACGAGCAGTACTTC.

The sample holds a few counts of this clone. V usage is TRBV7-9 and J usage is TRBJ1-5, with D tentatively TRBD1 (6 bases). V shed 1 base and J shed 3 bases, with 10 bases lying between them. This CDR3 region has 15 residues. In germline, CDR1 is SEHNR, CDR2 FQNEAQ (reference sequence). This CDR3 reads CASSLVGAANQPQHF. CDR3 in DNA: TGTGCCAGCAGCTTAGTGGGGGCAGCCAATCAGCCCCAGCATTTT.

The CDR3 bases are TGTGCCAGCAGCTTAGTTGGGAACTCAGCAGATACGCAGTATTTT. Translating it yields CASSLVGNSADTQYF. This rearrangement joins TRBV7-9 to TRBJ2-3; D gene ambiguous. The CDR3 has 15 amino acids. V was trimmed by 1 base and J by 4 bases, leaving 12 bases between them. Germline values: CDR1 SEHNR, CDR2 FQNEAQ (reference sequence).

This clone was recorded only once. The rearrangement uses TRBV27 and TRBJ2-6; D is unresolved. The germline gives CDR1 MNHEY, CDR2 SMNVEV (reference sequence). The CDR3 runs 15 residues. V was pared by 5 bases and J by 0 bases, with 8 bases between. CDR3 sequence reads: CASSVGNSGANVLTF. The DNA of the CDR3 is TGTGCCAGCAGTGTAGGGAACTCTGGGGCCAACGTCCTGACTTTC.

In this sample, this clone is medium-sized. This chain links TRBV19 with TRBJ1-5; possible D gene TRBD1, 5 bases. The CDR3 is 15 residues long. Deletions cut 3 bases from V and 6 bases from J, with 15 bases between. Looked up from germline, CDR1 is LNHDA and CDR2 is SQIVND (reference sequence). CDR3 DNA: TGTGCCAGTAGTATTTCGTCGGCCGGGGGTCAGCCCCAGCATTTT. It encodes CASSISSAGGQPQHF.

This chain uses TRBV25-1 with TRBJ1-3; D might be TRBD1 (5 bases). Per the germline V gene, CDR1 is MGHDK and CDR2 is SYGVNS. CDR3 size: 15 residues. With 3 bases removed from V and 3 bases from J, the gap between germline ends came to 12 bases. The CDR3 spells CASSEAGSYGNTIYF. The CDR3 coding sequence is TGTGCCAGCAGTGAGGCAGGGTCTTATGGAAACACCATATATTTT.

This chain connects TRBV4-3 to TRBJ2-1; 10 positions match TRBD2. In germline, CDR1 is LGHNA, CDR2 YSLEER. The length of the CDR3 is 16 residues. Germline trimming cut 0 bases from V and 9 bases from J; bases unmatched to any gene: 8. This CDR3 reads CASSQDSPSGRGEQFF. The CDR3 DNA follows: TGCGCCAGCAGCCAAGATTCCCCTAGCGGGAGAGGTGAGCAGTTCTTC.

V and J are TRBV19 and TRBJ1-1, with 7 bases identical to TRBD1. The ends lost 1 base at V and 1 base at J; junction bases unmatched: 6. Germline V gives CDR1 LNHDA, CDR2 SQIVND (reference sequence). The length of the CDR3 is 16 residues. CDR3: CASSIVGAGGNTEAFF. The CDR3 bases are TGTGCCAGTAGTATAGTGGGGGCAGGGGGGAACACTGAAGCTTTCTTT.

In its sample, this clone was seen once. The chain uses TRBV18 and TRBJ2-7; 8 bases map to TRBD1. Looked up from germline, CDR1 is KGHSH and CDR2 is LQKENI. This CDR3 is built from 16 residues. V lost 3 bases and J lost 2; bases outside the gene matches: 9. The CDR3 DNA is TGTGCCAGCTCACCGTTACCGGGACAGGCGACCTACGAGCAGTACTTC. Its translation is CASSPLPGQATYEQYF. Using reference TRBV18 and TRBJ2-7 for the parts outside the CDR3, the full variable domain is NAGVMQNPRHLVRRRGQEARLRCSPMKGHSHVYWYRQLPEEGLKFMVYLQKENIIDESGMPKERFSAEFPKEGPSILRIQQVVRGDSAAYFCASSPLPGQATYEQYFGPGTRLTVT.

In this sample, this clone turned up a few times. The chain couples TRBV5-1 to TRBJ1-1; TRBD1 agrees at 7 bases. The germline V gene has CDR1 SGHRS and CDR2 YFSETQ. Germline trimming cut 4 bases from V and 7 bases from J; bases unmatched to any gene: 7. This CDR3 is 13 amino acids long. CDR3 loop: CASSPRQGLEAFF. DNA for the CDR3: TGCGCCAGCAGCCCACGACAGGGACTTGAAGCTTTCTTT.

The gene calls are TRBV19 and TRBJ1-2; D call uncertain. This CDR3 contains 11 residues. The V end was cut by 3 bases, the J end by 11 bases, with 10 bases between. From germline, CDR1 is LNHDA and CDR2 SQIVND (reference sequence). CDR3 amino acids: CASSIGNLYTF. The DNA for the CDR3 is TGTGCCAGTAGTATCGGGAATCTTTACACCTTC.

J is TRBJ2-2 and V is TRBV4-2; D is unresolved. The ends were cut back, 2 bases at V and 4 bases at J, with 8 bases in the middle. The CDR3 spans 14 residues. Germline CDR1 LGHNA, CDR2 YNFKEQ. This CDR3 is CASSQIQTTGELFF. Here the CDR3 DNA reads TGTGCCAGCAGCCAAATACAGACCACCGGGGAGCTGTTTTTT.

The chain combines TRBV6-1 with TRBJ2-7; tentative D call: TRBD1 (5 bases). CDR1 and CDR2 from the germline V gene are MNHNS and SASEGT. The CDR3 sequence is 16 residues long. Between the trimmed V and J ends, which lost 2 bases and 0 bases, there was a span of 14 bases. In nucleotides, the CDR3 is TGTGCCAGCAGTGAACAGGGATCCCCGAGCTCCTACGAGCAGTACTTC. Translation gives CASSEQGSPSSYEQYF.

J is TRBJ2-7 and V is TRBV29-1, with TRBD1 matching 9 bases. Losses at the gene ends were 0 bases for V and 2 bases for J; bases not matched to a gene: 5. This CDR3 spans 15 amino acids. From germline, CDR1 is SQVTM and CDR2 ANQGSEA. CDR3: CSVEEFGTGTYEQYF. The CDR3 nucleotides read TGCAGCGTTGAAGAGTTTGGGACAGGGACCTACGAGCAGTACTTC.

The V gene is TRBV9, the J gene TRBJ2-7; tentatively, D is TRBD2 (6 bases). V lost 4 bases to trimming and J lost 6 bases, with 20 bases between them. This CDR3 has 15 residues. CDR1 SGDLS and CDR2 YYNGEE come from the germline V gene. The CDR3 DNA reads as TGTGCCAGCAGCCTCGGGACTGGGGCCATCGGCGAGCAGTACTTC. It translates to CASSLGTGAIGEQYF.

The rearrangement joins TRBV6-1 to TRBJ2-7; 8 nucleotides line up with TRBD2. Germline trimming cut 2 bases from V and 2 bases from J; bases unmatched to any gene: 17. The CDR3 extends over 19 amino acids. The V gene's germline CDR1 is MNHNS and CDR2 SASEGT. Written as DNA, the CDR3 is TGTGCCAGCAGTGAACCCAGGGTAAGACTAGCGCGTAACACCTACGAGCAGTACTTC. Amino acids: CASSEPRVRLARNTYEQYF.

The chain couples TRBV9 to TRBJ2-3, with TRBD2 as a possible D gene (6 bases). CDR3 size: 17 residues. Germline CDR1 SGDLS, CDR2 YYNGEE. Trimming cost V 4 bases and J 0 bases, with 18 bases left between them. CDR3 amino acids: CASSLGTYPSSTDTQYF. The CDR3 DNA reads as TGTGCCAGCAGCCTCGGGACTTATCCATCTAGCACAGATACGCAGTATTTT.